Listed below are T cell receptor beta chains from one sample, sequenced in a study of T cell responses to AZD1222 COVID-19 vaccine. TCRdb keeps only in-frame clones here, not all; method: immunoSEQ multiplex PCR. The sample shows 100,000 to 140,000 clones, about 89% of them seen only once. The sample here was peripheral blood, taken 28 days after the second AZD1222 dose. Receptors originate from an adult who received the AZD1222 COVID-19 vaccine. The CDR3 runs from the conserved cysteine through the conserved F or W. A D gene is named only where the DNA matches it firmly. The size entry is marked missing in some rows and otherwise reads once, few, many or a size class.

abundance,d_gene,j_gene,v_gene,CDR3aa,CDR3nt
few,TRBD2,TRBJ2-2,TRBV7-7,CASSSSSGRAPGELFF,TGTGCTAGCAGCTCCTCTAGCGGGAGGGCCCCCGGGGAGCTGTTTTTT
few,.,TRBJ1-1,TRBV2,CAKGVAGAQNTEAFF,TGTGCCAAGGGTGTTGCCGGGGCGCAGAACACTGAAGCTTTCTTT
.,.,TRBJ1-1,TRBV28,CASSLGRESAEAFF,TGTGCCAGCAGTTTAGGAAGGGAGTCAGCTGAAGCTTTCTTT
.,.,TRBJ2-1,TRBV6-1,CASSPTRGEQFF,TGTGCCAGCAGCCCAACTAGAGGAGAGCAGTTCTTC
.,TRBD1,TRBJ1-5,TRBV25-1,CASSKGGGGLGNQPQHF,TGTGCCAGCAGTAAAGGAGGGGGCGGTTTGGGCAATCAGCCCCAGCATTTT
few,.,TRBJ2-2,TRBV6-5,CASTPTRNTGELFF,TGTGCCAGCACCCCCACACGGAACACCGGGGAGCTGTTTTTT
.,.,TRBJ1-5,TRBV7-2,CASSYDLGNQPQHF,TGTGCCAGCAGCTACGATCTGGGCAATCAGCCCCAGCATTTT
.,.,TRBJ1-3,TRBV7-9,CASSLARDVRSGNTIYF,TGTGCCAGCAGCTTAGCGCGGGACGTCCGCTCTGGAAACACCATATATTTT
.,TRBD2,TRBJ2-7,TRBV5-1,CASSLGAGVSYEQYF,TGCGCCAGCAGCTTGGGAGCGGGGGTCTCCTACGAGCAGTACTTC
.,.,TRBJ2-1,TRBV13,CASRVYNEQFF,TGTGCCAGCAGGGTCTACAATGAGCAGTTCTTC
.,.,TRBJ2-5,TRBV5-6,CASSWRLFHQETQYF,TGTGCCAGCAGCTGGAGGCTCTTCCACCAAGAGACCCAGTACTTC
.,.,TRBJ1-4,TRBV6-2/TRBV6-3,CASSYLDGATNEKLFF,TGTGCCAGCAGTTATCTCGACGGAGCAACTAATGAAAAACTGTTTTTT
.,.,TRBJ2-2,TRBV9,CASSVGGNTGELFF,TGTGCCAGCAGCGTGGGGGGGAACACCGGGGAGCTGTTTTTT
.,.,TRBJ2-2,TRBV4-1,CASSLRTGELFF,TGCGCCAGCAGTCTTCGTACCGGGGAGCTGTTTTTT
.,TRBD2,TRBJ2-3,TRBV15,CATGPGGLDTQYF,TGTGCCACCGGCCCGGGGGGGCTAGATACGCAGTATTTT
.,TRBD1,TRBJ1-2,TRBV7-2,CASSFGTGIQNYGYTF,TGTGCCAGCAGCTTCGGGACAGGCATTCAAAACTATGGCTACACCTTC
.,TRBD2,TRBJ2-3,TRBV6-5,CASSPSGGTDTQYF,TGTGCCAGCAGTCCTAGCGGGGGCACAGATACGCAGTATTTT
once,TRBD2,TRBJ2-1,TRBV19,CASKGLAGYNEQFF,TGTGCCAGTAAGGGACTAGCGGGATACAATGAGCAGTTCTTC
.,.,TRBJ2-4,TRBV7-2,CASSLGFSNIQYF,TGTGCCAGCAGCTTAGGTTTTTCTAACATTCAGTACTTC
.,TRBD1,TRBJ1-2,TRBV5-6,CASSSGQGYSYTF,TGTGCCAGCAGCTCGGGACAGGGCTATAGCTACACCTTC
.,.,TRBJ2-1,TRBV14,CASSQVVGGAINEQFF,TGTGCCAGCAGCCAAGTAGTCGGGGGCGCAATAAATGAGCAGTTCTTC
.,.,TRBJ2-7,TRBV6-1,CASSEARAALEQYF,TGTGCCAGCAGTGAAGCGCGGGCAGCCCTCGAGCAGTACTTC
.,.,TRBJ1-1,TRBV19,CASSISLGFNTEAFF,TGTGCCAGTAGTATAAGTTTGGGGTTCAACACTGAAGCTTTCTTT